The TCR beta chain under discussion was sequenced for a study of cytomegalovirus exposure and HLA in healthy donors. About the study: An early data release held 70 million to 90 million unique TCRs from HLA-typed donors.

PCR employed 60 Vbeta and 13 Jbeta primers. The protocol was immunoSEQ multiplex PCR, while the TCRdb copy is restricted to in-frame clones and leaves out a portion. The sample comprises about 130,000 clones, 70% to 75% of which are singletons, and 2.1% rests with the top ten. These donors counted as nominally healthy when sampled, but unrecorded immune exposures were likely. As concerns this clone: Its antigen is currently unknown.

The V gene end was trimmed by 5 bases and the J gene end by 1 base; junction bases not matched to a gene: 4. Germline values: CDR1 SGHRS, CDR2 YFSETQ. The CDR3 is 15 residues long. Study-level results: Per a prior analysis, the majority of TCR beta V segments were productive roughly 87% or roughly 30% of the time. According to a later analysis, donors in an Asian-associated ancestry cluster reportedly had fewer N-insertions than the approximately 730-donor mean.

The chain carries TRBV5-1 and TRBJ2-1, with 9 bases identical to TRBD1. The sequencing input was PBMCs. The receptor was isolated from a woman in her forties in good health and CMV-seropositive. CDR3 in DNA: TGCGCCAGCAGGACAGGGGGAACGTCCTACAATGAGCAGTTCTTC. This gives the protein CASRTGGTSYNEQFF.